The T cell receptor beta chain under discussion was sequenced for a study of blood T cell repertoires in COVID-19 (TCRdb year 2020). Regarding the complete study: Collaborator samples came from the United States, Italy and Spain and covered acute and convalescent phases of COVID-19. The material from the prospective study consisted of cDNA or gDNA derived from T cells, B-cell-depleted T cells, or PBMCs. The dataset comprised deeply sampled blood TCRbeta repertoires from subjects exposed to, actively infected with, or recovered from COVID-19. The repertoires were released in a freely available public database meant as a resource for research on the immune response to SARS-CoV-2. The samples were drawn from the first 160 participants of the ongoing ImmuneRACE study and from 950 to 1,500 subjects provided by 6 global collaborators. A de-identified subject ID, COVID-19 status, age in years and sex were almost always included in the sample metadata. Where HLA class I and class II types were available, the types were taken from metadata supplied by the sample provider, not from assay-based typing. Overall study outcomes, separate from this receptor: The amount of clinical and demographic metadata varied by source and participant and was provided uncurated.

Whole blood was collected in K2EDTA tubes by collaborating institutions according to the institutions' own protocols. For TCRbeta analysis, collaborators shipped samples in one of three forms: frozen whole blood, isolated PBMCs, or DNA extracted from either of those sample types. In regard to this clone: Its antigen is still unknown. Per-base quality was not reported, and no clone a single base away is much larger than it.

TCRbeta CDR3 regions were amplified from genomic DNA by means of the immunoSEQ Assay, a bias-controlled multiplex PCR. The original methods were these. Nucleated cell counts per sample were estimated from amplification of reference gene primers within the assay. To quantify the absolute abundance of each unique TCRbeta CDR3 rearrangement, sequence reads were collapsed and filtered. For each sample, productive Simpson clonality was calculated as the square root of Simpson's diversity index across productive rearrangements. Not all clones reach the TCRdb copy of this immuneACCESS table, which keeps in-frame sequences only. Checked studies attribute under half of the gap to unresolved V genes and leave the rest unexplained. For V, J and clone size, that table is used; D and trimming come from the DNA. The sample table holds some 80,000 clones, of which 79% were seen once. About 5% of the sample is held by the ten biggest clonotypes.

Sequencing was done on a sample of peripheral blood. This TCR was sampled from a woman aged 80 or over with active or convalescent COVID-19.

The CDR3 amino acid sequence is: CASSHKPGQGSGGYTF. Read as DNA, the sequence is TGTGCCAGCAGCCATAAGCCGGGACAGGGTTCCGGGGGCTACACCTTC. This chain is built from TRBV27 and TRBJ1-2; 9 bases in between match TRBD1. Here V drops 6 bases and J drops 8 bases, and the junction holds 16 bases not matched to any gene. The germline V gene (reference sequence) sets CDR1 to MNHEY and CDR2 to SMNVEV. The CDR3 goes from the cysteine to the phenylalanine over 16 residues. Just CDR3 DNA is preserved here, 48 bases in frame from base 1.